Listed below are T cell receptor beta chains from one sample, sequenced in a study of PD-1 blockade in classical Hodgkin lymphoma. Method: immunoSEQ multiplex PCR; TCRdb's copy keeps in-frame clones and lacks some. The table records 80,000 to 100,000 clones, more than 85% of them present only once. This material consisted of peripheral blood mononuclear cells (PBMCs), taken before the fourth cycle of nivolumab. These receptors originate from a human donor with classical Hodgkin lymphoma. CDR3s include the opening cysteine and the closing phenylalanine or tryptophan. D genes are given only for firm matches. Expanded clones get a size class; other rows say once, few or many, or leave the size out.

v_gene: TRBV2
d_gene: TRBD1
j_gene: TRBJ1-4
abundance: NA
CDR3aa: CASRRDRPNEKLFF
CDR3nt: TGTGCCAGCAGACGGGACAGACCTAATGAAAAACTGTTTTTT

v_gene: TRBV2
d_gene: NA
j_gene: TRBJ2-7
abundance: once
CDR3aa: CASNGDEQYF
CDR3nt: TGTGCCAGCAACGGGGACGAGCAGTACTTC

v_gene: TRBV28
d_gene: TRBD1
j_gene: TRBJ1-5
abundance: NA
CDR3aa: CASCLERTGVNQPQHF
CDR3nt: TGTGCCAGCTGTTTGGAAAGGACAGGGGTCAATCAGCCCCAGCATTTT

v_gene: TRBV29-1
d_gene: NA
j_gene: TRBJ2-7
abundance: NA
CDR3aa: CSVDGLGTYEQYF
CDR3nt: TGCAGCGTTGATGGGCTAGGGACCTACGAGCAGTACTTC

v_gene: TRBV29-1
d_gene: TRBD1
j_gene: TRBJ2-7
abundance: NA
CDR3aa: CSVAGTGNYEQYF
CDR3nt: TGCAGCGTCGCCGGGACAGGGAACTACGAGCAGTACTTC

v_gene: TRBV5-4
d_gene: NA
j_gene: TRBJ2-7
abundance: NA
CDR3aa: CASSTVRVLLYEQYF
CDR3nt: TGTGCCAGCAGCACTGTTAGGGTTTTATTGTACGAGCAGTACTTC

v_gene: TRBV10-2
d_gene: TRBD1
j_gene: TRBJ1-2
abundance: NA
CDR3aa: CASRSTGGNGYTF
CDR3nt: TGCGCCAGCAGATCGACAGGGGGCAATGGCTACACCTTC

v_gene: TRBV28
d_gene: TRBD1
j_gene: TRBJ2-7
abundance: NA
CDR3aa: CASSLPSPLTGGYEQYF
CDR3nt: TGTGCCAGCAGTTTACCCTCCCCGTTAACAGGGGGCTACGAGCAGTACTTC

v_gene: TRBV27
d_gene: NA
j_gene: TRBJ1-5
abundance: few
CDR3aa: CASTLTVGYQPQHF
CDR3nt: TGTGCCAGCACTTTAACAGTCGGCTATCAGCCCCAGCATTTT

v_gene: TRBV30
d_gene: NA
j_gene: TRBJ1-5
abundance: NA
CDR3aa: CAWSQGKGNQPQHF
CDR3nt: TGTGCCTGGAGCCAAGGGAAGGGCAATCAGCCCCAGCATTTT